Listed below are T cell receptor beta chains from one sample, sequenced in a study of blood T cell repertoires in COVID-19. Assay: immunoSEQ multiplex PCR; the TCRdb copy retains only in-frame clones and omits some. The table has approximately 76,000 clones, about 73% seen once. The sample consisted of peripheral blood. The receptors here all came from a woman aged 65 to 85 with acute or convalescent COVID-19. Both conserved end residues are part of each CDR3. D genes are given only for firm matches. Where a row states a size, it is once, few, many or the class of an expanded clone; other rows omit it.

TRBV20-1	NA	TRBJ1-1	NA	CSARGPGEAFF	TGCAGTGCTAGAGGCCCCGGGGAAGCTTTCTTT
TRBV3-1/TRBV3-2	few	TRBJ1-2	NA	CASSQQYYGYTF	TGTGCCAGCAGCCAACAGTACTATGGCTACACCTTC
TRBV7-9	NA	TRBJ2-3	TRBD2	CASSGAGAGYTSTDTQYF	TGTGCCAGCAGCGGAGCGGGAGCGGGGTATACTAGCACAGATACGCAGTATTTT
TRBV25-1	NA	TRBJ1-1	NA	CASSEFGFTEAFF	TGTGCCAGCAGTGAATTCGGTTTCACTGAAGCTTTCTTT
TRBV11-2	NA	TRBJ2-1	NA	CASSLGAETYNEQFF	TGTGCCAGCAGTTTAGGGGCCGAAACCTACAATGAGCAGTTCTTC
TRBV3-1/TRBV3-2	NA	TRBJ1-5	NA	CASSQDPLDSSNQPQHF	TGTGCCAGCAGCCAAGACCCCCTGGACAGTAGCAATCAGCCCCAGCATTTT
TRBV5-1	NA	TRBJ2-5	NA	CASSLGRVSAETQYF	TGCGCCAGCAGCTTGGGCAGGGTTTCAGCAGAGACCCAGTACTTC
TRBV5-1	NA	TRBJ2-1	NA	CASSLAFNEQFF	TGCGCCAGCAGCTTGGCCTTCAATGAGCAGTTCTTC
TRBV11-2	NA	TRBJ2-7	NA	CASSLDGAPFPYEQYF	TGTGCCAGCAGCTTAGATGGGGCCCCATTCCCCTACGAGCAGTACTTC
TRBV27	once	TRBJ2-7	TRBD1	CASSPPGQGPKYEQYF	TGTGCCAGCAGCCCTCCGGGACAGGGTCCGAAGTACGAGCAGTACTTC
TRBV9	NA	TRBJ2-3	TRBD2	CASSALGTSGRAQYF	TGTGCCAGCAGCGCGCTCGGGACTAGCGGGAGGGCGCAGTATTTT
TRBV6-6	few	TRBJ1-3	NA	CASQPISGTGNTIYF	TGTGCCAGCCAGCCCATAAGCGGGACTGGAAACACCATATATTTT
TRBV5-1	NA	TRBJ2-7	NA	CASRPKISSYEQYF	TGCGCCAGCAGGCCTAAGATCTCCTCCTACGAGCAGTACTTC
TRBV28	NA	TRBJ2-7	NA	CASSSPNYDHEQYF	TGTGCCAGCAGTTCCCCCAACTATGACCACGAGCAGTACTTC
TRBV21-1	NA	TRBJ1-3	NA	CASSTETGSSGNTIYF	TGTGCCAGCAGCACTGAAACAGGGAGCTCTGGAAACACCATATATTTT
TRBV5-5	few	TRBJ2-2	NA	CASSLAPTGELFF	TGTGCCAGCAGCTTGGCCCCGACCGGGGAGCTGTTTTTT
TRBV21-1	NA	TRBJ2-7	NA	CASSTYRVGEQYF	TGTGCCAGCAGCACTTACAGGGTGGGCGAGCAGTACTTC
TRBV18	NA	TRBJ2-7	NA	CASSPPQASITYEQYF	TGTGCCAGCTCACCCCCTCAGGCCTCCATAACCTACGAGCAGTACTTC
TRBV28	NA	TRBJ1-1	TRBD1	CASSTQGMNTEAFF	TGTGCCAGCAGTACACAGGGGATGAACACTGAAGCTTTCTTT
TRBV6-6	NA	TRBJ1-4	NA	CASSYTGGRNEKLFF	TGTGCCAGCAGTTATACGGGGGGCAGAAATGAAAAACTGTTTTTT
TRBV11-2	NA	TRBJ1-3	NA	CASSLAGLEGNTIYF	TGTGCCAGCAGCTTAGCGGGTCTTGAAGGAAACACCATATATTTT
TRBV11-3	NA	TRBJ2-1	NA	CASSPGDRWSSYNEQFF	TGTGCCAGCAGCCCAGGGGACCGATGGAGCTCCTACAATGAGCAGTTCTTC
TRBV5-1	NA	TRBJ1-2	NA	CASSSLSTGGYGYTF	TGCGCCAGCAGTTCACTTTCGACAGGAGGCTATGGCTACACCTTC
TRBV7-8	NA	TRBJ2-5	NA	CASSLSRERGTQYF	TGTGCCAGCAGCTTATCCAGGGAAAGGGGGACCCAGTACTTC
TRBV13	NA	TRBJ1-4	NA	CASSFSGVGNEKLFF	TGTGCCAGCAGTTTCTCCGGGGTGGGGAATGAAAAACTGTTTTTT
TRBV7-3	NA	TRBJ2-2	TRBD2	CASSPGLGVSGELFF	TGTGCCAGCTCTCCAGGACTAGGTGTTTCCGGGGAGCTGTTTTTT
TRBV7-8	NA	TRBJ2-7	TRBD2	CASSLGITGTTYEQYF	TGTGCCAGCAGCTTAGGGATTACCGGGACTACCTACGAGCAGTACTTC
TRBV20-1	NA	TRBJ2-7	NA	CSAQIVHEQYF	TGCAGTGCTCAAATTGTCCACGAGCAGTACTTC
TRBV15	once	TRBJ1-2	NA	CATSRDQGTNYGYTF	TGTGCCACCAGCAGAGATCAGGGGACGAACTATGGCTACACCTTC
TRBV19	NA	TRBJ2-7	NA	CASSVFEGYEQYF	TGTGCCAGTAGTGTATTCGAGGGATACGAGCAGTACTTC
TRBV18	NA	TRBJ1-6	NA	CASSPPDGDNSPLHF	TGTGCCAGCTCACCACCGGATGGAGATAATTCACCCCTCCACTTT
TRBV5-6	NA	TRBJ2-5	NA	CASSLVSIQETQYF	TGTGCCAGCAGCTTGGTTAGCATTCAAGAGACCCAGTACTTC
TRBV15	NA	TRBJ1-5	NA	CATSRARSQVNQPQHF	TGTGCCACCAGCAGAGCGAGGTCACAGGTCAATCAGCCCCAGCATTTT
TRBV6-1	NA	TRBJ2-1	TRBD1	CASSELTGGWNEQFF	TGTGCCAGCAGTGAATTGACAGGGGGCTGGAATGAGCAGTTCTTC
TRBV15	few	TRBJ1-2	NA	CATSRGLQGRGYTF	TGTGCCACCAGCAGAGGGTTACAGGGAAGGGGCTACACCTTC
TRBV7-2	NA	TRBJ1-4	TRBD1	CASSPGQGDNEKLFF	TGTGCCAGCAGCCCAGGACAGGGCGATAATGAAAAACTGTTTTTT
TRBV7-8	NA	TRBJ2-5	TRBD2	CASTLGTSGGAGKTQYF	TGTGCCAGCACCCTCGGGACTAGCGGGGGGGCGGGGAAGACCCAGTACTTC
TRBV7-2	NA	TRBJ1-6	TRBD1	CASSQGQGGNSPLHF	TGTGCCAGCAGCCAAGGACAGGGGGGCAATTCACCCCTCCACTTT
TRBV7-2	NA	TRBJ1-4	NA	CASSLTRQSNEKLFF	TGTGCCAGCAGCTTAACGAGACAGTCTAATGAAAAACTGTTTTTT
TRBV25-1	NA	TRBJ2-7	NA	CASSGRVSETPYEQYF	TGTGCCAGCAGTGGACGGGTTAGCGAGACCCCCTACGAGCAGTACTTC
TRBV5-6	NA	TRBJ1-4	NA	CASSFGGESLGEKLFF	TGTGCCAGCAGCTTTGGAGGGGAAAGTCTGGGAGAAAAACTGTTTTTT
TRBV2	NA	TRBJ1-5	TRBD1	CASSVGQGPNQPQHF	TGTGCCAGCAGTGTGGGACAGGGACCAAATCAGCCCCAGCATTTT
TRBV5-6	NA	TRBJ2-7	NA	CASSFQTYEQYF	TGTGCCAGCAGCTTCCAGACCTACGAGCAGTACTTC
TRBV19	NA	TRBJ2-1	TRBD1	CATYSRTGIGNEQFF	TGTGCCACCTATAGCCGGACAGGAATCGGCAATGAGCAGTTCTTC
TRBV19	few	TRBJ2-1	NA	CASSYRGRQFF	TGTGCCAGTAGTTACCGGGGTCGTCAGTTCTTC
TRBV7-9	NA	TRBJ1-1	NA	CASSESGLIMNTEAFF	TGTGCCAGCAGCGAATCGGGACTGATCATGAACACTGAAGCTTTCTTT
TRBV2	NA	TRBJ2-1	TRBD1	CASSEWDRVTNEQFF	TGTGCCAGCAGTGAATGGGACAGGGTGACCAATGAGCAGTTCTTC
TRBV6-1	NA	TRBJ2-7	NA	CASSELDLRDEQYF	TGTGCCAGCAGTGAATTGGATCTTCGGGACGAGCAGTACTTC
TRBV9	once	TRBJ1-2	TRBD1	CASSVALGQGARGYTF	TGTGCCAGCAGCGTAGCTCTAGGACAGGGGGCGCGGGGCTACACCTTC
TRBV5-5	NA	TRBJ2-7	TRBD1	CASSAGQGAYEQYF	TGTGCCAGCAGCGCGGGACAGGGGGCCTACGAGCAGTACTTC
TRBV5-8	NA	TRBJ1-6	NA	CASSLLQYRGWGLF	TGTGCCAGCAGCTTGTTGCAGTACCGTGGATGGGGACTATTT
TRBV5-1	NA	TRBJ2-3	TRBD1	CASSLAGGQVLSGADTQYF	TGCGCCAGCAGCTTGGCTGGGGGACAGGTTTTGAGTGGCGCAGATACGCAGTATTTT
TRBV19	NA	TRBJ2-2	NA	CATRGDTNTGELFF	TGTGCCACCCGCGGGGATACTAACACCGGGGAGCTGTTTTTT
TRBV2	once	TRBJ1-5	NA	CASSGGGASNQPQHF	TGTGCCAGCAGCGGGGGAGGAGCTAGCAATCAGCCCCAGCATTTT
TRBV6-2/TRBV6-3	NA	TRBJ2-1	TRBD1	CASSRPGTGLGNEQFF	TGTGCCAGCAGTCGTCCAGGGACAGGGCTGGGCAATGAGCAGTTCTTC